Listed below are T cell receptor beta chains from one sample, sequenced in a study of blood T cells in healthy people across ages. TCRdb re-called the 5' RACE reads through MiXCR, storing one row per CDR3 protein. This sample has 800,000 to 950,000 distinct CDR3 sequences; 25% to 30% occur once, and the top ten carry 10%. The sample also formed part of further work on T cells of mothers and their children.

Sequencing was performed on blood. The receptors come from a woman aged 35 to 49 in good health. Each CDR3 is given with its conserved first and last residue. Each record gives: CDR3 protein, CDR3 DNA, J gene, V gene, D gene, clone size. D genes are given only for firm matches. Clone sizes are given selectively: once, few, many, or a class where the clone is expanded.

cdr3_aa: CASSQERGQGEARYF; cdr3_nt: TGCGCCAGCAGCCAAGAACGGGGGCAGGGAGAGGCCCGGTACTTC; j_call: TRBJ2-7; v_call: TRBV4-3; d_call: -; clone_size: -
cdr3_aa: CAISDPRGGINYGYTF; cdr3_nt: TGTGCCATCAGTGACCCGAGGGGTGGCATAAACTATGGCTACACCTTC; j_call: TRBJ1-2; v_call: TRBV10-3; d_call: -; clone_size: few
cdr3_aa: CASSSGQGVRGHQFF; cdr3_nt: TGTGCCAGCAGCTCGGGACAGGGAGTTAGGGGTCACCAGTTCTTC; j_call: TRBJ2-1; v_call: TRBV7-3; d_call: TRBD1; clone_size: many
cdr3_aa: CSVRVLPAYEQYF; cdr3_nt: TGCAGCGTTCGCGTACTCCCCGCCTACGAGCAGTACTTC; j_call: TRBJ2-7; v_call: TRBV29-1; d_call: -; clone_size: many
cdr3_aa: CASSSEGLDTQYF; cdr3_nt: TGCGCCAGCAGCTCCGAGGGGCTGGATACGCAGTATTTT; j_call: TRBJ2-3; v_call: TRBV5-1; d_call: -; clone_size: many
cdr3_aa: CASRKTGNTEAFF; cdr3_nt: TGTGCCAGCAGAAAGACGGGGAACACTGAAGCTTTCTTT; j_call: TRBJ1-1; v_call: TRBV6-5; d_call: -; clone_size: many
cdr3_aa: CSARDLNSQETQYF; cdr3_nt: TGCAGTGCTAGAGATTTAAACAGCCAAGAGACCCAGTACTTC; j_call: TRBJ2-5; v_call: TRBV20-1; d_call: -; clone_size: -
cdr3_aa: CAISESREKLFF; cdr3_nt: TGTGCCATCAGTGAGTCGAGGGAAAAACTGTTTTTT; j_call: TRBJ1-4; v_call: TRBV10-3; d_call: -; clone_size: -
cdr3_aa: CASSQVDQRSYEQFF; cdr3_nt: TGTGCCAGCAGCCAGGTGGATCAGCGCTCCTACGAGCAGTTCTTC; j_call: TRBJ2-1; v_call: TRBV27; d_call: -; clone_size: few
cdr3_aa: CASSLGGTGVAYEQYF; cdr3_nt: TGCGCCAGCAGCTTGGGGGGTACAGGGGTCGCCTACGAGCAGTACTTC; j_call: TRBJ2-7; v_call: TRBV5-1; d_call: TRBD1; clone_size: -
cdr3_aa: CATSRDTSYEQYF; cdr3_nt: TGTGCCACCAGCAGGGACACCTCCTACGAGCAGTACTTC; j_call: TRBJ2-7; v_call: TRBV15; d_call: -; clone_size: few
cdr3_aa: CASHDLSGGPGSSQYF; cdr3_nt: TGTGCCAGCCACGATCTCAGCGGGGGGCCTGGGAGTTCGCAGTACTTC; j_call: TRBJ2-5; v_call: TRBV2; d_call: TRBD2; clone_size: few
cdr3_aa: CASSLRWQLSGANVLTF; cdr3_nt: TGTGCCAGCAGCTTAAGGTGGCAGCTCTCTGGGGCCAACGTCCTGACTTTC; j_call: TRBJ2-6; v_call: TRBV11-1; d_call: -; clone_size: many
cdr3_aa: CSARRNNEQFF; cdr3_nt: TGCAGTGCTAGAAGGAACAATGAGCAGTTCTTC; j_call: TRBJ2-1; v_call: TRBV20-1; d_call: -; clone_size: many
cdr3_aa: CASSQAPPPKSIQYF; cdr3_nt: TGCGCTAGCAGCCAAGCTCCCCCTCCCAAAAGCATTCAGTACTTC; j_call: TRBJ2-4; v_call: TRBV4-1; d_call: -; clone_size: -
cdr3_aa: CASSLPGNSPLHF; cdr3_nt: TGTGCCAGCAGCTTACCCGGGAATTCACCCCTCCACTTT; j_call: TRBJ1-6; v_call: TRBV11-3; d_call: -; clone_size: few
cdr3_aa: CATYDTARDGYGYTF; cdr3_nt: TGTGCCACCTACGATACAGCTCGAGACGGCTATGGCTACACCTTC; j_call: TRBJ1-2; v_call: TRBV15; d_call: -; clone_size: many
cdr3_aa: CASSYEQDRSYEQYF; cdr3_nt: TGTGCCAGCAGTTACGAGCAGGACCGCTCCTACGAGCAGTACTTC; j_call: TRBJ2-7; v_call: TRBV6-5; d_call: -; clone_size: -
cdr3_aa: CASKPRALTGGPVTQYF; cdr3_nt: TGTGCCAGCAAACCTAGGGCGTTGACAGGGGGCCCCGTTACCCAGTACTTC; j_call: TRBJ2-5; v_call: TRBV28; d_call: TRBD1; clone_size: -
cdr3_aa: CASSGRRTGTGGTDTQYF; cdr3_nt: TGTGCCAGCAGCGGAAGAAGAACCGGGACAGGGGGCACAGATACGCAGTATTTT; j_call: TRBJ2-3; v_call: TRBV7-2; d_call: TRBD1; clone_size: many
cdr3_aa: CASSVDREPYNEQFF; cdr3_nt: TGTGCCAGCAGCGTTGACAGGGAACCCTACAATGAGCAGTTCTTC; j_call: TRBJ2-1; v_call: TRBV7-9; d_call: TRBD1; clone_size: -
cdr3_aa: CASSHRGASYEQYF; cdr3_nt: TGTGCCAGCAGTCATCGGGGGGCCAGCTACGAGCAGTACTTC; j_call: TRBJ2-7; v_call: TRBV27; d_call: -; clone_size: few
cdr3_aa: CASSPALEGVNTDTQYF; cdr3_nt: TGTGCCAGCAGCCCGGCGTTGGAGGGGGTGAACACAGATACGCAGTATTTT; j_call: TRBJ2-3; v_call: TRBV4-2; d_call: -; clone_size: many
cdr3_aa: CASSLLGGLQETQYF; cdr3_nt: TGTGCCAGCAGTTTACTGGGCGGACTACAAGAGACCCAGTACTTC; j_call: TRBJ2-5; v_call: TRBV12-3/TRBV12-4; d_call: -; clone_size: many
cdr3_aa: CAWTRDRHYEQYF; cdr3_nt: TGTGCCTGGACTCGGGACAGACACTACGAGCAGTACTTC; j_call: TRBJ2-7; v_call: TRBV30; d_call: TRBD1; clone_size: -
cdr3_aa: CASGPLGSSSYNEQFF; cdr3_nt: TGTGCCAGCGGCCCTTTGGGTAGCAGCTCCTACAATGAGCAGTTCTTC; j_call: TRBJ2-1; v_call: TRBV9; d_call: -; clone_size: -
cdr3_aa: CASSWQDGLYEQYF; cdr3_nt: TGTGCCAGCAGTTGGCAGGACGGACTCTACGAGCAGTACTTC; j_call: TRBJ2-7; v_call: TRBV27; d_call: -; clone_size: many
cdr3_aa: CASSETNTLEQYF; cdr3_nt: TGTGCCAGCAGTGAAACCAACACCCTCGAGCAGTACTTC; j_call: TRBJ2-7; v_call: TRBV25-1; d_call: -; clone_size: -
cdr3_aa: CASSIGEGVATEAFF; cdr3_nt: TGTGCCAGTAGTATAGGGGAGGGGGTCGCCACTGAAGCTTTCTTT; j_call: TRBJ1-1; v_call: TRBV19; d_call: -; clone_size: -
cdr3_aa: CASSEYGGIQETQYF; cdr3_nt: TGTGCCAGCAGTGAGTACGGGGGAATTCAAGAGACCCAGTACTTC; j_call: TRBJ2-5; v_call: TRBV2; d_call: -; clone_size: many
cdr3_aa: CASSHTGQGGGYTF; cdr3_nt: TGCGCCAGCAGCCATACGGGACAGGGGGGCGGCTACACCTTC; j_call: TRBJ1-2; v_call: TRBV4-3; d_call: TRBD1; clone_size: many
cdr3_aa: CASSYSPGREAFF; cdr3_nt: TGTGCCAGCAGCTACTCCCCCGGGCGTGAAGCTTTCTTT; j_call: TRBJ1-1; v_call: TRBV7-9; d_call: -; clone_size: -
cdr3_aa: CASSLERAPAGYTF; cdr3_nt: TGTGCCAGCAGCTTGGAGAGGGCTCCGGCTGGCTACACCTTC; j_call: TRBJ1-2; v_call: TRBV5-6; d_call: -; clone_size: many
cdr3_aa: CASSPRDHYGYTF; cdr3_nt: TGTGCCAGCAGCCCTCGGGATCACTATGGCTACACCTTC; j_call: TRBJ1-2; v_call: TRBV3-1; d_call: -; clone_size: -
cdr3_aa: CASRGPKDTDTQYF; cdr3_nt: TGTGCCAGCAGAGGGCCAAAGGACACAGATACGCAGTATTTT; j_call: TRBJ2-3; v_call: TRBV6-4; d_call: -; clone_size: few
cdr3_aa: CASSFSTGGDLYGYTF; cdr3_nt: TGTGCCAGCAGCTTTTCGACAGGGGGCGATCTCTATGGCTACACCTTC; j_call: TRBJ1-2; v_call: TRBV7-9; d_call: TRBD1; clone_size: -
cdr3_aa: CASSHRDRQNNNEQFF; cdr3_nt: TGTGCCAGCAGTCATAGGGACAGGCAGAATAACAATGAGCAGTTCTTC; j_call: TRBJ2-1; v_call: TRBV2; d_call: TRBD1; clone_size: -
cdr3_aa: CASSHRTARRGYEQYF; cdr3_nt: TGTGCCAGCAGCCATAGGACAGCACGGAGGGGGTACGAGCAGTACTTC; j_call: TRBJ2-7; v_call: TRBV6-2/TRBV6-3; d_call: -; clone_size: many
cdr3_aa: CASSLEGGYSGNTIYF; cdr3_nt: TGCGCCAGCAGCTTGGAGGGCGGATACTCTGGAAACACCATATATTTT; j_call: TRBJ1-3; v_call: TRBV5-1; d_call: -; clone_size: few
cdr3_aa: CASSFNTGVWEQFF; cdr3_nt: TGTGCCAGCAGCTTTAATACAGGCGTATGGGAGCAGTTCTTC; j_call: TRBJ2-1; v_call: TRBV7-2; d_call: -; clone_size: -
cdr3_aa: CASSVLERGPNEQYF; cdr3_nt: TGTGCCAGCAGCGTACTTGAGCGGGGGCCAAATGAGCAGTACTTC; j_call: TRBJ2-7; v_call: TRBV9; d_call: TRBD2; clone_size: -
cdr3_aa: CASSRLTDGYTF; cdr3_nt: TGTGCCAGCAGTAGACTGACAGATGGCTACACCTTC; j_call: TRBJ1-2; v_call: TRBV12-3/TRBV12-4; d_call: -; clone_size: few
cdr3_aa: CASSLVTGEAFF; cdr3_nt: TGTGCCAGCAGCTTAGTCACAGGCGAAGCTTTCTTT; j_call: TRBJ1-1; v_call: TRBV7-9; d_call: -; clone_size: -
cdr3_aa: CASSSARVISYEQYF; cdr3_nt: TGTGCCAGCAGTTCGGCCAGGGTAATATCCTACGAGCAGTACTTC; j_call: TRBJ2-7; v_call: TRBV12-3/TRBV12-4; d_call: -; clone_size: few
cdr3_aa: CSAPGTDRPETQYF; cdr3_nt: TGCAGCGCCCCCGGGACAGATAGACCGGAGACCCAGTACTTC; j_call: TRBJ2-5; v_call: TRBV29-1; d_call: TRBD1; clone_size: -
cdr3_aa: CSAGWGGSGANVRTF; cdr3_nt: TGCAGTGCTGGCTGGGGGGGCTCTGGGGCCAACGTCCGGACTTTC; j_call: TRBJ2-6; v_call: TRBV20-1; d_call: -; clone_size: -
cdr3_aa: CASSLESGMNTGELFF; cdr3_nt: TGCGCCAGCAGCTTGGAATCCGGGATGAACACCGGGGAGCTGTTTTTT; j_call: TRBJ2-2; v_call: TRBV5-1; d_call: -; clone_size: once
cdr3_aa: CASRRDTGNTIYF; cdr3_nt: TGTGCCAGCAGGCGGGACACTGGAAACACCATATATTTT; j_call: TRBJ1-3; v_call: TRBV12-3/TRBV12-4; d_call: -; clone_size: few
cdr3_aa: CSAMRAGSTDTQYF; cdr3_nt: TGCAGTGCTATGAGGGCTGGGAGCACAGATACGCAGTATTTT; j_call: TRBJ2-3; v_call: TRBV20-1; d_call: -; clone_size: -
cdr3_aa: CASSARGGTPQHF; cdr3_nt: TGTGCCAGCAGCGCCCGGGGGGGTACCCCCCAGCATTTT; j_call: TRBJ1-5; v_call: TRBV9; d_call: -; clone_size: -
cdr3_aa: CASSPGRVRRPQHF; cdr3_nt: TGTGCCAGCTCACCGGGGAGGGTGAGGCGGCCCCAGCATTTT; j_call: TRBJ1-5; v_call: TRBV18; d_call: -; clone_size: -
cdr3_aa: CASSQDAFTDTQYF; cdr3_nt: TGTGCCAGCAGCCAAGATGCCTTCACAGATACGCAGTATTTT; j_call: TRBJ2-3; v_call: TRBV3-1; d_call: -; clone_size: -